The sequence of this T cell receptor beta chain was determined in a study of cytomegalovirus exposure and HLA in healthy donors. These donors, healthy bone marrow donors, were studied. Germline loops: CDR1 SEHNR, CDR2 FQNEAQ (reference sequence). The length of the CDR3 is 15 residues. Trimming took 2 bases from V and 5 from J, leaving 15 bases between them. 13 Jbeta primers and 60 Vbeta primers were used for the PCR. Generated by immunoSEQ multiplex PCR, the TCRdb table keeps only in-frame clones and is missing some. The table records about 140,000 clones, about 80% of them present only once. V usage is TRBV7-9 and J usage is TRBJ2-5; D is unresolved. This sequence was found in a woman between 55 and 75 years old in good health and CMV-seropositive. Sequences were obtained from PBMCs. The CDR3 here is CASSLSSGPGETQYF. In DNA form, the CDR3 reads TGTGCCAGCAGCTTATCATCAGGTCCTGGGGAGACCCAGTACTTC.